This entry lists 5 T cell receptor beta chains sequenced from one sample in a study of shared clonotypes between healthy human individuals. The data were produced by immunoSEQ multiplex PCR, yet TCRdb's version contains in-frame clones alone and is incomplete. The table shows about 1.5 million clones, with 95% to 99% occurring only once. The material sequenced was naive CD4+ T cells sorted from blood. Described subset: CD45RA+ positively selected. These receptors all come from a man aged 30-40 years in good health.

The chain recombines TRBV14 with TRBJ2-2; a weak D match, TRBD2 (5 bases). Germline assignment: CDR1 SGHDN and CDR2 FVKESK. V shed 2 bases and J shed 5 bases, with 15 bases lying between them. The CDR3 sequence is 16 residues long. CDR3 nucleotides: TGTGCCAGCAGCCAAAGATTAGCGCGTGTGACCGGGGAGCTGTTTTTT. It is translated as CASSQRLARVTGELFF.

This chain joins TRBV9 and TRBJ2-2; D unclear. V was clipped by 0 bases and J by 6 bases, with 9 bases between them. This CDR3 spans 14 amino acids. Germline V CDR1 and CDR2: SGDLS, YYNGEE. In DNA, the CDR3 is TGTGCCAGCAGCGTAGATGGGTTGGCCGGGGAGCTGTTTTTT. Translated, it gives CASSVDGLAGELFF.

The chain links TRBV27 to TRBJ2-1, with 13 nucleotides matching TRBD2. Trimming cost V 4 bases and J 9 bases; bases outside gene matches: 12. This CDR3 spans 17 amino acids. CDR1 and CDR2 from the germline V gene are MNHEY and SMNVEV (reference sequence). The CDR3 protein is CASSSSRLAGGFSEQFF. The CDR3 coding sequence is TGTGCCAGCAGTTCCTCAAGACTAGCGGGAGGCTTTAGTGAGCAGTTCTTC.

This chain joins TRBV19 and TRBJ1-5, with D possibly TRBD1 on 5 matching bases. This CDR3 is built from 13 residues. V was clipped by 5 bases and J by 6 bases, with 11 bases between them. CDR1 is LNHDA, CDR2 SQIVND, per germline (reference sequence). The CDR3 protein is CASSARGGQPQHF. In DNA, the CDR3 is TGTGCCAGTAGTGCTAGGGGCGGTCAGCCCCAGCATTTT.

This clone has a single count. The chain joins TRBV18 to TRBJ2-7, with 9 bases that match TRBD1. CDR1 is KGHSH and CDR2 is LQKENI in the germline V gene. CDR3 length equals 15 residues. The V and J ends lost 2 bases and 5 bases, in that order; junction bases with no gene match: 7. The CDR3 is CASSPTGTGPHEQYF. Here the CDR3 DNA reads TGTGCCAGCTCACCAACCGGGACAGGGCCTCACGAGCAGTACTTC.